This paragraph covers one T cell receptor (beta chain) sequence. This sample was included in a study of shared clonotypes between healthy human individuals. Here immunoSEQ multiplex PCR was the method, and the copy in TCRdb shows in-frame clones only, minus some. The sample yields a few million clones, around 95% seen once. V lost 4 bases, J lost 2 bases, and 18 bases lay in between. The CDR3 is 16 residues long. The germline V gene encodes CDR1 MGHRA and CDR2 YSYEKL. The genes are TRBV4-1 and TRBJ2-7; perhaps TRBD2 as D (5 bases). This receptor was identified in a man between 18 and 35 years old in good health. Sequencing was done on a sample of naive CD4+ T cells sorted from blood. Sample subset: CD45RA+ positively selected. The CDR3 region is CASSRQLQVATYEQYF. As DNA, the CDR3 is TGCGCCAGCAGCCGACAACTTCAAGTAGCGACCTACGAGCAGTACTTC.